What follows are 22 T cell receptor beta chains derived from one specimen sequenced in a study of T cell responses to AZD1222 COVID-19 vaccine. The method was immunoSEQ multiplex PCR; TCRdb's version includes in-frame clones alone and lacks a portion of them. The sample has 60,000 to 75,000 clones, approximately 90% seen once. The sample was peripheral blood, taken on day 0 of AZD1222 vaccination. The receptors were sampled from an adult in good health.

The chain has TRBV12-2 and TRBJ2-1; the table's D call of TRBD1 was not tested on the DNA. TRBV12-2 is shown as a pseudogene. The CDR3 sequence is 15 residues long. Written as DNA, the CDR3 is TGTGCAAGTCGGACCCCTGGGACAGGGGGCCATGAGCAGTTCTTC. Protein sequence: CASRTPGTGGHEQFF.

In its sample, this clone was seen a few times. The chain recombines TRBV7-9 with TRBJ1-5, with D maybe TRBD1 (6 bases). The CDR3 sequence is 15 residues long. The germline V and J ends were trimmed by 9 bases and 4 bases, with 19 bases remaining between them. The germline V gene has CDR1 SEHNR and CDR2 FQNEAQ (reference sequence). The CDR3 spells CASSPGAGANQPQHF. CDR3 nucleotides: TGTGCCAGTTCTCCTGGGGCAGGGGCGAATCAGCCCCAGCATTTT.

The DNA of the CDR3 is TGTGCCAGCTCACCGGCCAGCCGGAACACTGAAGCTTTCTTT. Translation: CASSPASRNTEAFF. The J gene is TRBJ1-1, the V gene TRBV18; D not resolved. The germline CDR1 and CDR2 sequences are KGHSH and LQKENI. This CDR3 is built from 14 residues. Trimming took off 3 bases at V and 1 base at J, with 9 bases between the two ends.

V gene TRBV2 combines with J gene TRBJ1-5; 7 bases fit TRBD1. V shed 4 bases, J shed 7 bases, and the junction held 7 bases outside the gene matches. The CDR3 is 14 amino acids. Per the germline V gene, CDR1 is SNHLY and CDR2 is FYNNEI. This chain's CDR3 is CASSAVGGLQPQHF. The CDR3 bases are TGTGCCAGCAGTGCGGTAGGGGGCCTCCAGCCCCAGCATTTT.

This clone was seen only a few times. The CDR3 protein is CASSDGLGRDAFF. The CDR3 DNA reads as TGCGCCAGCAGCGATGGACTAGGGAGGGATGCTTTCTTT. The chain couples TRBV5-1 to TRBJ1-1, with D uncertain. The CDR3 runs to 13 residues. Germline V gene data show CDR1 as SGHRS and CDR2 as YFSETQ. Trimming removed 4 bases at V and 11 bases at J, with 18 bases between. The variable domain in full, with the rest retrieved from reference TRBV5-1 and TRBJ1-1, is KAGVTQTPRYLIKTRGQQVTLSCSPISGHRSVSWYQQTPGQGLQFLFEYFSETQRNKGNFPGRFSGRQFSNSRSEMNVSTLELGDSALYLCASSDGLGRDAFFGQGTRLTVV.

The chain's CDR3 is CASSPTRNRGAGLAQHF. In DNA form, the CDR3 reads TGTGCCAGCTCACCCACCCGAAACAGGGGGGCCGGTTTAGCCCAGCATTTT. The rearrangement uses TRBV18 and TRBJ1-5, with 8 bases matching TRBD1. The germline V gene encodes CDR1 KGHSH and CDR2 LQKENI. The V gene end was trimmed by 3 bases and the J gene end by 11 bases; junction bases not matched to a gene: 18. There are 17 residues in the CDR3. The full variable domain, in which reference TRBV18 and TRBJ1-5 provide the parts outside the CDR3, is NAGVMQNPRHLVRRRGQEARLRCSPMKGHSHVYWYRQLPEEGLKFMVYLQKENIIDESGMPKERFSAEFPKEGPSILRIQQVVRGDSAAYFCASSPTRNRGAGLAQHFGDGTRLSIL.

This chain connects TRBV11-2 to TRBJ2-5; the D gene is possibly TRBD2 (6 bases). Germline V gives CDR1 SGHAT, CDR2 FQNNGV. The CDR3 runs to 17 residues. The ends were cut back, 1 base at V and 2 bases at J, with 17 bases in the middle. This CDR3 is CASSLGRDFRLQETQYF. CDR3 bases: TGTGCCAGCAGCTTAGGCCGGGACTTTCGACTACAAGAGACCCAGTACTTC.

In its sample, this clone was seen once. This sequence joins TRBV18 and TRBJ2-5; D not certain. This CDR3 contains 17 residues. The V end was cut by 2 bases, the J end by 1 base, with 17 bases between. Germline values: CDR1 KGHSH, CDR2 LQKENI. The CDR3 loop reads CASSPYHKGTGQETQYF. The CDR3 DNA sequence: TGTGCCAGCTCACCATATCATAAGGGAACGGGCCAAGAGACCCAGTACTTC.

The chain links TRBV11-2 to TRBJ1-5, with 8 bases matching TRBD1. Germline V gene data show CDR1 as SGHAT and CDR2 as FQNNGV. V dropped 1 base and J dropped 4; count of bases not matched to a gene: 3. The CDR3 contains 15 residues. The CDR3 spells CASSLGGTGNQPQHF. As DNA, the CDR3 is TGTGCCAGCAGCTTAGGCGGGACAGGTAATCAGCCCCAGCATTTT.

The J gene is TRBJ1-5, the V gene TRBV3-1 (or the pseudogene TRBV3-2); a weak D match, TRBD1 (5 bases). V was clipped by 0 bases and J by 7 bases, with 7 bases between them. CDR3 length: 13 amino acids. Looked up from germline, CDR1 is LGHDT and CDR2 is YNNKEL (reference sequence). As DNA, the CDR3 is TGTGCCAGCAGCCAAGATAAGGGGCAGCCCCAGCATTTT. It translates to CASSQDKGQPQHF.

V gene TRBV10-1 combines with J gene TRBJ2-3; 11 bases are a match to TRBD1. Trimming removed 7 bases from V and 4 bases from J; junction bases left unmatched: 4. The CDR3 has 14 amino acids. The germline gives CDR1 WNHNN, CDR2 SYGVQD (reference sequence). Here the CDR3 DNA reads TGCGCCAGCACTCCGGGACAGGGGGCAGATACGCAGTATTTT. It specifies CASTPGQGADTQYF.

The rearrangement uses TRBV27 and TRBJ1-2; D is perhaps TRBD1 (6 bases). CDR1 and CDR2 from the germline V gene are MNHEY and SMNVEV (reference sequence). The length of the CDR3 is 14 residues. V was cut by 4 bases and J by 7 bases, with 16 bases left in between. This CDR3 reads CASSSTGLRGGYTF. As DNA, the CDR3 is TGTGCCAGCAGTTCGACAGGCCTCAGGGGTGGCTACACCTTC.

This clone has just a few counts. The chain carries TRBV7-9 and TRBJ2-2; tentative D call: TRBD1 (5 bases). Per germline, CDR1 SEHNR and CDR2 FQNEAQ (reference sequence). V was shortened by 5 bases and J by 2 bases, with 12 bases between the two germline ends. CDR3 length equals 15 residues. CDR3: CASSQWTLNTGELFF. CDR3 bases: TGTGCCAGCAGCCAATGGACACTTAACACCGGGGAGCTGTTTTTT.

Notes on this clone: This specimen includes other DNA sequences encoding the same CDR3. This chain uses TRBV19 with TRBJ1-4; D is unclear. Looked up from germline, CDR1 is LNHDA and CDR2 is SQIVND (reference sequence). This CDR3 is 13 amino acids long. The V end lost 8 bases, the J end lost 7 bases, and 14 bases lay between the germline ends. The CDR3 coding sequence is TGTGCCAGTGGAGTTTCAGTGGGTGAAAAACTGTTTTTT. Translation gives CASGVSVGEKLFF.

V and J are TRBV5-1 and TRBJ1-6; 8 bases are shared with TRBD1. The germline CDR1 and CDR2 sequences are SGHRS and YFSETQ. The CDR3 is 14 amino acids. With 4 bases clipped from V and 10 bases from J, the junction kept 7 bases outside the gene matches. The DNA of the CDR3 is TGCGCCAGCAGCACCGGACAGGGAATATCACCCCTCCACTTT. This encodes CASSTGQGISPLHF. Using reference TRBV5-1 and TRBJ1-6 for the parts outside the CDR3, the full variable domain is KAGVTQTPRYLIKTRGQQVTLSCSPISGHRSVSWYQQTPGQGLQFLFEYFSETQRNKGNFPGRFSGRQFSNSRSEMNVSTLELGDSALYLCASSTGQGISPLHFGNGTRLTVT.

The gene calls are TRBV5-1 and TRBJ1-2; no clear D. The V gene's germline CDR1 is SGHRS and CDR2 YFSETQ. The CDR3 spans 14 residues. Trimming left V 1 base short and J 3 bases short, with 10 bases between. The CDR3 reads CASSLLGSDYGYTF. For the CDR3, the DNA is TGCGCCAGCAGCTTGCTGGGTTCTGACTATGGCTACACCTTC. The whole variable domain, remainder taken from reference TRBV5-1 and TRBJ1-2, is KAGVTQTPRYLIKTRGQQVTLSCSPISGHRSVSWYQQTPGQGLQFLFEYFSETQRNKGNFPGRFSGRQFSNSRSEMNVSTLELGDSALYLCASSLLGSDYGYTFGSGTRLTVV.

The CDR3: CASSSPLGTARGETQYF. In DNA, the CDR3 is TGTGCCAGCAGCTCCCCGCTGGGGACAGCTAGAGGGGAGACCCAGTACTTC. The chain employs TRBV7-2 and TRBJ2-5; the match to TRBD1 covers 7 bases. The CDR3 length is 17 residues. Per the germline V gene, CDR1 is SGHTA and CDR2 is FQGNSA. J gave up 5 bases and V 4 bases, and 16 bases lay outside the gene matches.

This chain joins TRBV7-6 and TRBJ1-1; D ambiguous. Trimming left V 1 base short and J 1 base short, with 10 bases between. CDR1 SGHVS and CDR2 FNYEAQ come from the germline V gene. This CDR3 spans 15 amino acids. The CDR3 reads CASSLVEPGNTEAFF. In nucleotides, the CDR3 is TGTGCCAGCAGCTTAGTGGAACCCGGGAACACTGAAGCTTTCTTT.

V gene TRBV19 combines with J gene TRBJ2-2; the match to TRBD2 covers 7 bases. The germline V gene encodes CDR1 LNHDA and CDR2 SQIVND (reference sequence). The V segment lost 10 bases and the J segment 6 bases; nucleotides outside the gene matches: 8. The CDR3 length is 13 residues. The CDR3 loop is CATASAGAGELFF. CDR3 DNA: TGTGCCACGGCATCCGCGGGAGCCGGGGAGCTGTTTTTT.

This clone was seen just once. The J gene is TRBJ1-5, the V gene TRBV19, with D hard to call. Trimming left V 3 bases short and J 3 bases short, with 24 bases between. The germline gives CDR1 LNHDA, CDR2 SQIVND (reference sequence). This CDR3 has 19 amino acids. The CDR3 sequence: CASSIEVPSATSFNQPQHF. DNA of the CDR3: TGTGCCAGTAGTATCGAAGTGCCGTCTGCCACCTCTTTCAATCAGCCCCAGCATTTT.

This chain links TRBV6-5 with TRBJ2-6; D unclear. The CDR3 runs to 13 residues. The V gene's germline CDR1 is MNHEY and CDR2 SVGAGI. With 10 bases removed from V and 0 bases from J, the gap between germline ends came to 7 bases. CDR3 nucleotide sequence: TGTGCCACCCACCTCTCTGGGGCCAACGTCCTGACTTTC. Protein: CATHLSGANVLTF.

This sequence joins TRBV2 and TRBJ2-1, with D perhaps TRBD1 (6 bases). V was cut by 2 bases and J by 9 bases, with 17 bases left in between. CDR1 is SNHLY, CDR2 FYNNEI, per germline. The CDR3 covers 15 residues. The CDR3 protein is CASSELRGTFSEQFF. CDR3 coding DNA: TGTGCCAGCAGTGAACTGAGGGGGACATTTTCTGAGCAGTTCTTC.